A single sample gave rise to the 18 T cell receptor beta chains below, sequenced in a study of cytomegalovirus exposure and HLA in healthy donors. Vbeta (60) and Jbeta (13) primers were used in the PCR. Sequencing used immunoSEQ multiplex PCR; TCRdb keeps in-frame clones, though not all of them. This table holds 100,000 to 150,000 clones. The sequenced sample consisted of PBMCs. The receptor source for this set is a young man in good health and CMV-seronegative.

The chain employs TRBV6-1 and TRBJ1-1, with 8 positions matching TRBD1. CDR1 and CDR2 (germline): MNHNS, SASEGT. CDR3 size: 14 residues. The V and J ends lost 3 bases and 7 bases, in that order; junction bases with no gene match: 7. The CDR3 sequence is CASSETGVGSEAFF. For the CDR3, the DNA is TGTGCCAGCAGTGAGACAGGGGTTGGTAGTGAAGCTTTCTTT.

The chain links TRBV10-3 to TRBJ1-1; tentatively, D is TRBD1 (5 bases). Trimming pared 2 bases from V and 1 base from J, leaving 8 bases between. From germline, CDR1 is ENHRY and CDR2 SYGVKD. The CDR3 sequence is 14 residues long. CDR3 protein: CAISETTENTEAFF. In nucleotides, the CDR3 is TGTGCCATCAGTGAGACGACAGAGAACACTGAAGCTTTCTTT.

The chain combines TRBV7-9 with TRBJ2-1; TRBD1 is a possible D gene (6 bases). Germline V CDR1 and CDR2: SEHNR, FQNEAQ (reference sequence). V was pared by 4 bases and J by 9 bases, with 22 bases between. The CDR3 consists of 16 residues. CDR3 amino acids: CASSSGREGRGREQFF. CDR3 sequence (DNA): TGTGCCAGCAGCTCCGGACGGGAAGGCAGGGGTCGTGAGCAGTTCTTC.

The chain combines TRBV19 with TRBJ2-5, with a tentative D call TRBD1 (5 bases). In germline, CDR1 is LNHDA, CDR2 SQIVND (reference sequence). V dropped 3 bases and J dropped 3 bases, with 11 bases sitting between them. The CDR3 is made up of 14 amino acids. The CDR3: CASSISGREETQYF. CDR3 nucleotide sequence: TGTGCCAGTAGTATTTCCGGCAGGGAAGAGACCCAGTACTTC.

This sequence joins TRBV28 and TRBJ2-5; possible D gene TRBD1, 5 bases. The ends were cut back, 2 bases at V and 2 bases at J, with 9 bases in the middle. The CDR3 spans 14 residues. Germline CDR1 and CDR2: MDHEN and SYDVKM. The DNA for the CDR3 is TGTGCCAGCAGTTTACCTACAGGACAAGAGACCCAGTACTTC. Protein product: CASSLPTGQETQYF. Full variable domain (missing parts from reference TRBV28 and TRBJ2-5): DVKVTQSSRYLVKRTGEKVFLECVQDMDHENMFWYRQDPGLGLRLIYFSYDVKMKEKGDIPEGYSVSREKKERFSLILESASTNQTSMYLCASSLPTGQETQYFGPGTRLLVL.

The rearrangement uses TRBV15 and TRBJ2-1; D is perhaps TRBD1 (6 bases). The CDR3 has 18 amino acids. The V gene lost 3 bases and the J gene lost 0 bases, with 18 bases spanning the gap. Germline CDR1 LNHNV, CDR2 YYDKDF (reference sequence). In DNA form, the CDR3 reads TGTGCCACCAGCAGCTCGGAAGGGGGTAGGAGCTCCTACAATGAGCAGTTCTTC. Translating it yields CATSSSEGGRSSYNEQFF.

Turning to this clone: This CDR3 is also generated by other DNA sequences in the sample. The chain couples TRBV7-9 to TRBJ2-7; 7 bases fit TRBD1. CDR1 is SEHNR and CDR2 is FQNEAQ in the germline V gene (reference sequence). V lost 2 bases, J lost 3 bases, and 1 base stayed unmatched. The CDR3 spans 13 residues. The CDR3 loop reads CASSLQGDYEQYF. DNA for the CDR3: TGTGCCAGCAGCTTACAGGGGGACTACGAGCAGTACTTC.

The chain recombines TRBV28 with TRBJ2-7; 9 bases line up with TRBD1. There are 16 residues in the CDR3. CDR1 and CDR2 (germline): MDHEN, SYDVKM. J gave up 2 bases and V 3 bases, and 8 bases lay outside the gene matches. CDR3 sequence (DNA): TGTGCCAGCAGTTTCATCGACGGACAGGGGACCTACGAGCAGTACTTC. Its translation: CASSFIDGQGTYEQYF.

J is TRBJ1-1 and V is TRBV19, with 9 bases that match TRBD1. Germline trimming cut 6 bases from V and 1 base from J; bases unmatched to any gene: 12. Germline-derived CDR1 and CDR2 are LNHDA and SQIVND (reference sequence). This CDR3 region has 17 residues. The CDR3 region has the DNA TGTGCCAGTAGATACAGGGGGCTAGGTCGACAGAACACTGAAGCTTTCTTT. Translating it yields CASRYRGLGRQNTEAFF.

The V call is TRBV9, the J call TRBJ2-7, with 11 bases fitting TRBD2. From germline, CDR1 is SGDLS and CDR2 YYNGEE. This CDR3 is built from 15 residues. Trimming cost V 0 bases and J 3 bases; bases outside gene matches: 2. CDR3 sequence: CASSVGTSGLYEQYF. The DNA for the CDR3 is TGTGCCAGCAGCGTAGGGACTAGCGGGCTCTACGAGCAGTACTTC.

The chain is built from TRBV4-1 and TRBJ1-1, with 7 bases identical to TRBD1. The CDR3 covers 14 residues. V lost 4 bases, J lost 6 bases, and 8 bases stayed unmatched. Germline loops: CDR1 MGHRA, CDR2 YSYEKL. As DNA, the CDR3 is TGCGCCAGCAGCCGACAGGGCATGGCTCCTGAAGCTTTCTTT. This sequence encodes CASSRQGMAPEAFF.

This chain joins TRBV5-4 and TRBJ2-3; D is perhaps TRBD2 (6 bases). CDR1 and CDR2 (germline): SGHNT, YYREEE (reference sequence). The V end lost 0 bases, the J end lost 6 bases, and 20 bases lay between the germline ends. The CDR3 has 17 residues. CDR3 residues: CASSLEGLAQLGDTQYF. CDR3 DNA: TGTGCCAGCAGCTTGGAGGGGCTAGCGCAACTGGGGGATACGCAGTATTTT.

The J gene is TRBJ2-7, the V gene TRBV14; TRBD2 might be the D (5 bases). This CDR3 is built from 14 residues. V dropped 0 bases and J dropped 7 bases, with 13 bases sitting between them. Germline CDR1 reads SGHDN; CDR2 reads FVKESK. The CDR3 nucleotides are TGTGCCAGCAGCCAAGATTACCGAGGGTGGGAGCAGTACTTC. This sequence encodes CASSQDYRGWEQYF.

The chain has TRBV5-6 and TRBJ2-5; D may be TRBD1 (6 bases). V gave up 0 bases and J gave up 5 bases, with 11 bases separating them. The CDR3 extends over 14 amino acids. Looked up from germline, CDR1 is SGHDT and CDR2 is YYEEEE. The CDR3 DNA reads TGTGCCAGCAGCTTGGAGGCAGGGGTCGAGACCCAGTACTTC. This sequence encodes CASSLEAGVETQYF.

J is TRBJ2-1 and V is TRBV7-9; 8 bases are shared with TRBD2. The germline V gene encodes CDR1 SEHNR and CDR2 FQNEAQ (reference sequence). V dropped 5 bases and J dropped 8; count of bases not matched to a gene: 14. This CDR3 has 16 amino acids. The CDR3 reads CASSRLLSGSSYEQFF. The CDR3 DNA is TGTGCCAGCAGCCGCCTCTTAAGCGGGAGTAGCTATGAGCAGTTCTTC. Drawing the rest from reference TRBV7-9 and TRBJ2-1, the complete variable domain is DTGVSQNPRHKITKRGQNVTFRCDPISEHNRLYWYRQTLGQGPEFLTYFQNEAQLEKSRLLSDRFSAERPKGSFSTLEIQRTEQGDSAMYLCASSRLLSGSSYEQFFGPGTRLTVL.

The J gene is TRBJ2-2, the V gene TRBV6-5; no reliable D call. Trimming pared 6 bases from V and 4 bases from J, leaving 6 bases between. Germline V gene data show CDR1 as MNHEY and CDR2 as SVGAGI. This CDR3 is built from 12 residues. Here the CDR3 DNA reads TGTGCCAGCAGGGGCTTCACCGGGGAGCTGTTTTTT. Translating it yields CASRGFTGELFF.

The J gene is TRBJ2-7, the V gene TRBV28, with 8 nucleotides matching TRBD1. V was clipped by 3 bases and J by 4 bases; unmatched bases: 11. This CDR3 is 16 amino acids long. The germline V gene encodes CDR1 MDHEN and CDR2 SYDVKM. CDR3 region: CASSFTPGQGQYEQYF. CDR3 DNA sequence: TGTGCCAGCAGTTTTACCCCCGGACAGGGACAATACGAGCAGTACTTC.

The chain couples TRBV28 to TRBJ1-5, with D possibly being TRBD1 (6 bases). This CDR3 has 17 residues. Deletions cut 6 bases from V and 3 bases from J, with 21 bases between. CDR1 MDHEN and CDR2 SYDVKM come from the germline V gene. The CDR3 DNA follows: TGTGCCAGCAGCCCCCCCGGGGCAGGGGAGACCAATCAGCCCCAGCATTTT. It is translated as CASSPPGAGETNQPQHF.